The 18 T cell receptor beta chains presented below share a single source sample, sequenced in a study of T cells in Graves' hyperthyroidism and ophthalmopathy. Researchers amplified the TCR beta CDR3 regions from RNA transcripts. A set of HTBI primers served as the primers for a first-round RT-PCR of the TCR CDR3. A single record per CDR3 protein comes from TCRdb applying MiXCR to the multiplex PCR reads. The sample has around 540,000 distinct CDR3 sequences; around 46% are singletons. Sequencing was carried out using peripheral blood or thyroid tissue (not recorded which). The source of these receptors is a woman younger than 30 with Graves' hyperthyroidism.

CDR3 bases: TGTGCCAGCAGCTACGGGGGCATGAACACTGAAGCTTTCTTT. Encoded protein: CASSYGGMNTEAFF. The gene calls are TRBV7-9 and TRBJ1-1; D might be TRBD1 (6 bases). Germline V gene lookup returns CDR1 SEHNR and CDR2 FQNEAQ (reference sequence). V lost 4 bases and J 0 bases, leaving 9 bases between the germline ends. The CDR3 spans 14 residues.

This chain connects TRBV12-3 or TRBV12-4 to TRBJ2-7; TRBD2 might be the D (5 bases). The CDR3 covers 12 residues. The germline V and J ends were trimmed by 6 bases and 4 bases, with 10 bases remaining between them. In nucleotides, the CDR3 is TGTGCCAGCAGCGGACTTATATACGAGCAGTACTTC. Translation gives CASSGLIYEQYF.

This clonotype was found a few times. The V gene is TRBV7-9, the J gene TRBJ1-5; 7 bases are a match to TRBD1. Germline V lookup: CDR1 SEHNR, CDR2 FQNEAQ (reference sequence). Losses at the gene ends were 5 bases for V and 0 bases for J; bases not matched to a gene: 4. This CDR3 contains 15 residues. DNA of the CDR3: TGTGCCAGCAGCGCGGGACAGTTTAGCAATCAGCCCCAGCATTTT. Its protein product is CASSAGQFSNQPQHF. The complete variable domain, with remaining parts taken from reference TRBV7-9 and TRBJ1-5, reads DTGVSQNPRHKITKRGQNVTFRCDPISEHNRLYWYRQTLGQGPEFLTYFQNEAQLEKSRLLSDRFSAERPKGSFSTLEIQRTEQGDSAMYLCASSAGQFSNQPQHFGDGTRLSIL.

The chain is built from TRBV29-1 and TRBJ1-2; TRBD1 is a possible D gene (6 bases). Germline CDR1 SQVTM, CDR2 ANQGSEA. Trimming took 3 bases from V and 5 from J, leaving 16 bases between them. There are 14 residues in the CDR3. This chain's CDR3 is CSVEREQGRYGYTF. CDR3 in DNA: TGCAGCGTTGAGCGCGAACAGGGTCGGTATGGCTACACCTTC. Using reference TRBV29-1 and TRBJ1-2 for the parts outside the CDR3, the full variable domain is SAVISQKPSRDICQRGTSLTIQCQVDSQVTMMFWYRQQPGQSLTLIATANQGSEATYESGFVIDKFPISRPNLTFSTLTVSNMSPEDSSIYLCSVEREQGRYGYTFGSGTRLTVV.

This clonotype was seen a handful of times. This rearrangement joins TRBV5-1 to TRBJ1-1; possible D gene TRBD1, 6 bases. The V and J ends lost 2 bases and 1 base respectively, with 9 bases between them. The CDR3 sequence is 14 residues long. CDR1 and CDR2 from the germline V gene are SGHRS and YFSETQ. The CDR3 region is CASSFLGANTEAFF. CDR3 coding DNA: TGCGCCAGCAGCTTTTTGGGGGCGAACACTGAAGCTTTCTTT.

V gene TRBV6-6 combines with J gene TRBJ1-1, with D unresolved. The CDR3 is 12 amino acids. Germline V gives CDR1 MNHNY, CDR2 SVGAGI (reference sequence). Trimming shortened V by 5 bases and J by 10 bases, and 14 bases separated the two germline ends. CDR3 nucleotides: TGTGCCAGCAGTCCTAGAACCGGAGGAGCTTTCTTT. Protein sequence: CASSPRTGGAFF.

This clonotype was picked up many times. The chain is built from TRBV29-1 and TRBJ2-5; 7 bases match TRBD1. V lost 4 bases and J lost 3; bases outside the gene matches: 8. The CDR3 length is 14 residues. The germline V gene has CDR1 SQVTM and CDR2 ANQGSEA. CDR3 coding DNA: TGCAGCGTTGTAGGGACAGTCTTAGAAGAGACCCAGTACTTC. Amino acid sequence: CSVVGTVLEETQYF. Together with reference TRBV29-1 and TRBJ2-5, the CDR3 gives the full variable domain: SAVISQKPSRDICQRGTSLTIQCQVDSQVTMMFWYRQQPGQSLTLIATANQGSEATYESGFVIDKFPISRPNLTFSTLTVSNMSPEDSSIYLCSVVGTVLEETQYFGPGTRLLVL.

V usage is TRBV29-1 and J usage is TRBJ1-2; 7 bases map to TRBD1. With 7 bases clipped from V and 2 bases from J, the junction kept 7 bases outside the gene matches. The CDR3 sequence is 13 residues long. CDR1 is SQVTM and CDR2 is ANQGSEA in the germline V gene. CDR3 in DNA: TGCAGCGGTAGACAGGGTTGGAACTATGGCTACACCTTC. Residues: CSGRQGWNYGYTF.

V and J are TRBV6-1 and TRBJ2-2; D is unresolved. The V gene lost 7 bases and the J gene lost 1 base, with 7 bases spanning the gap. Per germline, CDR1 MNHNS and CDR2 SASEGT. This CDR3 is 13 amino acids long. CDR3 in amino acids: CASNSRNTGELFF. CDR3 coding DNA: TGTGCCAGCAATAGTCGGAACACCGGGGAGCTGTTTTTT.

Concerning this clonotype itself: A junction boundary mismatches the germline segment, possibly from a read error. CDR3 DNA sequence: TGTGCCAGCAGTCGACTTGGGGAAGGGGGGAATCAGCCCCAGCATTTT. Protein sequence: CASSRLGEGGNQPQHF. The chain couples TRBV10-3 to TRBJ1-5, with a tentative D call TRBD1 (6 bases). Germline lookup yields CDR1 ENHRY and CDR2 SYGVKD. The CDR3 totals 16 residues.

This clonotype was detected a few times. The genes are TRBV19 and TRBJ1-2, with D uncertain. This CDR3 spans 13 amino acids. Trimming took off 6 bases at V and 2 bases at J, with 10 bases between the two ends. The germline CDR1 and CDR2 sequences are LNHDA and SQIVND (reference sequence). The CDR3 DNA is TGTGCCAGTAGCATTGGGCTGAACTATGGCTACACCTTC. It encodes CASSIGLNYGYTF. Using reference TRBV19 and TRBJ1-2 for the parts outside the CDR3, the full variable domain is DGGITQSPKYLFRKEGQNVTLSCEQNLNHDAMYWYRQDPGQGLRLIYYSQIVNDFQKGDIAEGYSVSREKKESFPLTVTSAQKNPTAFYLCASSIGLNYGYTFGSGTRLTVV.

This rearrangement joins TRBV10-3 to TRBJ1-2; D ambiguous. Germline V gene data show CDR1 as ENHRY and CDR2 as SYGVKD. V lost 0 bases, J lost 4 bases, and 12 bases lay in between. The CDR3 is made up of 15 amino acids. The CDR3 bases are TGTGCCATCAGTGAGTCGATCCTGGGCGGCTATGGCTACACCTTC. As protein: CAISESILGGYGYTF.

This chain joins TRBV4-3 and TRBJ1-5; no firm D call. The germline V and J ends were trimmed by 0 bases and 5 bases, with 11 bases remaining between them. The CDR3 spans 15 residues. The germline gives CDR1 LGHNA, CDR2 YSLEER. The CDR3 sequence: CASSQELGAHQPQHF. The CDR3 region has the DNA TGCGCCAGCAGCCAAGAATTGGGTGCCCATCAGCCCCAGCATTTT.

This clonotype was counted ten times or more. The chain has TRBV9 and TRBJ2-6; the D gene is possibly TRBD1 (6 bases). The CDR3 runs 14 residues. With 4 bases removed from V and 2 bases from J, the gap between germline ends came to 7 bases. Germline V gene sequence: CDR1 SGDLS, CDR2 YYNGEE. The CDR3 protein is CASSSGAGANVLTF. The CDR3 DNA reads TGTGCCAGCAGCTCAGGGGCTGGGGCCAACGTCCTGACTTTC.

The gene calls are TRBV10-3 and TRBJ1-2; D not certain. V was cut by 10 bases and J by 10 bases, with 22 bases left in between. CDR1 and CDR2 (germline): ENHRY, SYGVKD. The CDR3 loop spans 13 amino acids. This chain's CDR3 is CASSQGRVYLYTF. The CDR3 DNA follows: TGTGCCAGCAGCCAAGGTAGAGTCTACCTCTACACCTTC.

Concerning this clonotype itself: A read error may be the cause here, since a much bigger clone is one base away. The J gene is TRBJ1-1, the V gene TRBV24-1; D is unclear. Trimming cost V 4 bases and J 7 bases, with 15 bases left between them. This CDR3 comprises 14 residues. CDR1 and CDR2 from the germline V gene are KGHDR and SFDVKD. This chain's CDR3 is CATSDPINSSEAFF. The CDR3 DNA follows: TGTGCCACCAGTGACCCGATCAATTCGAGTGAAGCTTTCTTT.

This chain connects TRBV24-1 to TRBJ1-1; TRBD1 is a possible D gene (5 bases). V was shortened by 5 bases and J by 0 bases, with 15 bases between the two germline ends. In germline, CDR1 is KGHDR, CDR2 SFDVKD. There are 16 residues in the CDR3. For the CDR3, the DNA is TGTGCCACCAGTGCTAGTGGGGGACCGATGAACACTGAAGCTTTCTTT. Translated: CATSASGGPMNTEAFF.

This clonotype was counted between two and nine times. The genes are TRBV11-2 and TRBJ2-5, with no clear D. Per germline, CDR1 SGHAT and CDR2 FQNNGV. The CDR3 consists of 14 residues. The V end was cut by 7 bases, the J end by 5 bases, with 17 bases between. CDR3 amino acids: CASTSAWVGETQYF. CDR3 nucleotide sequence: TGTGCCAGCACCTCGGCGTGGGTAGGGGAGACCCAGTACTTC.